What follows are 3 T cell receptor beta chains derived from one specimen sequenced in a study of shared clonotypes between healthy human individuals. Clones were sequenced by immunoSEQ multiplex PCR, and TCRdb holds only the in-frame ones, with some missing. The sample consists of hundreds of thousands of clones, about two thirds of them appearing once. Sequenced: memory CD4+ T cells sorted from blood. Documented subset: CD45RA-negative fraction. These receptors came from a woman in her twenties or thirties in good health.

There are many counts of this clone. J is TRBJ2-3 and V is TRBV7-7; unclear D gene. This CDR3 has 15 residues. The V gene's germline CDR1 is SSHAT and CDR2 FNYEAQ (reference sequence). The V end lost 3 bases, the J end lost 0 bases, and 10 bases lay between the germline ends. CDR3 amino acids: CASSFYPFSTDTQYF. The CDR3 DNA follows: TGTGCCAGCAGCTTCTATCCCTTTAGCACAGATACGCAGTATTTT.

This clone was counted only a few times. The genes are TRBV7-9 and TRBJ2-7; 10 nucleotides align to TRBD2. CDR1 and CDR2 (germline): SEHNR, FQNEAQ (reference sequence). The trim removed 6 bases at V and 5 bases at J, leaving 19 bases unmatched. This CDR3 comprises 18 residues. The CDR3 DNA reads TGTGCCAGCAGTACCCGTGTAGGTAGCGGGAGGATTTCCAACGAGCAGTACTTC. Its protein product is CASSTRVGSGRISNEQYF.

The CDR3 here is CASSPSRGPGNTIYF. CDR3 DNA: TGCGCCAGCAGCCCAAGCCGAGGGCCCGGAAACACCATATATTTT. The rearrangement uses TRBV5-1 and TRBJ1-3; D not certain. Trimming removed 4 bases from V and 4 bases from J, with 15 bases in between. The CDR3 consists of 15 residues. Germline lookup yields CDR1 SGHRS and CDR2 YFSETQ. The full variable domain, its missing parts supplied by reference TRBV5-1 and TRBJ1-3, is KAGVTQTPRYLIKTRGQQVTLSCSPISGHRSVSWYQQTPGQGLQFLFEYFSETQRNKGNFPGRFSGRQFSNSRSEMNVSTLELGDSALYLCASSPSRGPGNTIYFGEGSWLTVV.